This T cell receptor beta chain was identified in a study of cytomegalovirus exposure and HLA in healthy donors. Study as a whole: Within the Caucasian-associated ancestry cluster were 81% of the 398 genotyped donors. Overall study results and limits: The study recorded about 160 TCR beta chains that were cytomegalovirus-associated.

J was trimmed by 5 bases and V by 4 bases; bases with no gene match: 6. The CDR3 covers 14 residues. With 60 Vbeta and 13 Jbeta primers, the PCR was carried out. Produced via immunoSEQ multiplex PCR; TCRdb's table is partial and in-frame only. The sample consists of 85,000 to 130,000 clones, about four fifths of them appearing once. This clone was seen a handful of times. Its specificity is not known. This sequence was found in a man aged 45-65 years in good health and CMV-seronegative. Sequenced material: PBMCs. The chain combines TRBV23-1 with TRBJ1-1, with TRBD1 matching 8 bases. TRBV23-1 has ORF status, its function being uncertain. The CDR3 nucleotides read TGCGCCAGCAGTCTCTACAGGGGGGGGACTGAAGCTTTCTTT. Its translation: CASSLYRGGTEAFF.